This T cell receptor (beta chain) originates from a study of blood T cell repertoires in COVID-19. Study context: The United States, Italy and Spain were the sources of the acute and convalescent COVID-19 samples.

Germline lookup yields CDR1 SGHRS and CDR2 YFSETQ. The CDR3 length is 16 residues. The junction had 6 bases not matched to a gene; V was cut back by 4 bases and J by 0 bases. Individuals aged roughly 18 to 100 years were recruited from about two dozen US areas. Cohort 3 donors were reported recovered after two negative PCRs, clearance, or symptom resolution. Only in-frame clones appear in the TCRdb table, and some are missing; sequencing was by immunoSEQ multiplex PCR. Counted here are 200,000 to 250,000 clones, 84% occurring once; the ten biggest clones make up approximately 6.2%. J is TRBJ1-4 and V is TRBV5-1, with TRBD1 matching 7 bases. Sequenced material: PBMCs or T cells enriched from blood (not recorded which). This TCR came from a woman aged 40 to 50 who had recovered from COVID-19. DNA for the CDR3: TGCGCCAGCAGCCCGGGACAGCGGGCAACTAATGAAAAACTGTTTTTT. As protein: CASSPGQRATNEKLFF.